Sequencing of this T cell receptor beta chain was carried out in a study of Ad26.COV2.S vaccination and SARS-CoV-2 variants. Treatment given: approximately 18 received Ad26.COV2.S at low or high dose, single or two shots; 5 received placebo; per-sample allocation not given. Day 63 following the first vaccine or placebo injection was when the samples were taken. Sequenced by immunoSEQ multiplex PCR; TCRdb stores in-frame clones only, minus some. The repertoire holds roughly 420,000 clones, roughly 90% seen once, with approximately 4% in the top ten. Findings of the study overall: Placebo recipients and vaccine recipients were similar in non-spike TCR breadth.

This clone was counted once. Its target is not known. V gave up 6 bases and J gave up 6 bases, with 8 bases separating them. The CDR3 is 12 residues long. Per germline, CDR1 MNHNY and CDR2 SVGAGI (reference sequence). Material: peripheral blood, obtained in a trial of Ad26.COV2.S vaccine versus placebo. This sequence originates from a person aged 18 to 59 who received the Ad26.COV2.S COVID-19 vaccine or a placebo. The chain has TRBV6-6 and TRBJ2-2; D is uncertain. The CDR3 DNA is TGTGCCAGCAGCCAAGTTCCCGGGGAGCTGTTTTTT. Encoded protein: CASSQVPGELFF.